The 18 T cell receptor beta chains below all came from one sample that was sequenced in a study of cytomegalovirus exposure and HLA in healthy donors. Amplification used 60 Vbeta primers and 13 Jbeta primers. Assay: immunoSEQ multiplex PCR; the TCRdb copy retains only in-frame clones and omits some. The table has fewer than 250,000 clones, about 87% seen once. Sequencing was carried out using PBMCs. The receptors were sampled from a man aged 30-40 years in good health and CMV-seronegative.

The CDR3 sequence: CASTGTNAYEQYF. CDR3 sequence (DNA): TGTGCCTCTACCGGGACTAATGCCTACGAGCAGTACTTC. The V and J genes are TRBV30 and TRBJ2-7; 7 bases are a match to TRBD2. Looked up from germline, CDR1 is GTSNPN and CDR2 is SVGIG (reference sequence). The length of the CDR3 is 13 residues. V lost 7 bases, J lost 2 bases, and 8 bases stayed unmatched.

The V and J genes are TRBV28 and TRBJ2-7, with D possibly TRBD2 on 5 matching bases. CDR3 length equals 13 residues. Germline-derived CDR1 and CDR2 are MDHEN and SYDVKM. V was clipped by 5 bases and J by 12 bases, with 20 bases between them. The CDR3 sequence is CASSNSAESIGYF. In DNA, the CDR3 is TGTGCCAGCAGTAATAGCGCGGAGAGTATTGGGTACTTC.

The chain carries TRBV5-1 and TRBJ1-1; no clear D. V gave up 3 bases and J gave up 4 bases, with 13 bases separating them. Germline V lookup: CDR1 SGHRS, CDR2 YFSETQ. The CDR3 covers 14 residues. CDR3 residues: CASSYSGSGTEAFF. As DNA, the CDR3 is TGCGCCAGCAGCTACTCTGGGTCGGGCACTGAAGCTTTCTTT.

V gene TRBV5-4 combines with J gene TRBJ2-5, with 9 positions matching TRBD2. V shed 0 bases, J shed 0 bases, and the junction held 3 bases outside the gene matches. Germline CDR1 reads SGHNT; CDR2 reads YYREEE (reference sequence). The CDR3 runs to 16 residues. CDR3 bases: TGTGCCAGCAGCTTGGCGACTAGCGGTAACCAAGAGACCCAGTACTTC. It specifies CASSLATSGNQETQYF.

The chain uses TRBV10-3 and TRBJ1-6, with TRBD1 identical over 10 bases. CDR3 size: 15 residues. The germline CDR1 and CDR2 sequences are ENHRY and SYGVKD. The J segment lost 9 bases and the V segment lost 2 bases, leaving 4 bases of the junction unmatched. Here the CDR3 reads CAISEETGGLSPLHF. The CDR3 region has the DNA TGTGCCATCAGTGAGGAGACAGGGGGCCTTTCACCCCTCCACTTT.

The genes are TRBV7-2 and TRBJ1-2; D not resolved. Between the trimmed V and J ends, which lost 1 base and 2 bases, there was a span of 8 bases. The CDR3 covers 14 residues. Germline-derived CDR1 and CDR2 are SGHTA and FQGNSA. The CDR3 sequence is CASSLDWRNYGYTF. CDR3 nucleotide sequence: TGTGCCAGCAGCTTAGACTGGAGAAACTATGGCTACACCTTC.

The CDR3 loop reads CASSEDSRETQYF. In DNA, the CDR3 is TGTGCCAGCAGTGAGGACAGCCGGGAGACCCAGTACTTC. The J gene is TRBJ2-5, the V gene TRBV2, with D perhaps matching TRBD1 (6 bases). V gave up 3 bases and J gave up 5 bases, with 10 bases separating them. Germline CDR1 and CDR2: SNHLY and FYNNEI. The CDR3 is 13 residues long.

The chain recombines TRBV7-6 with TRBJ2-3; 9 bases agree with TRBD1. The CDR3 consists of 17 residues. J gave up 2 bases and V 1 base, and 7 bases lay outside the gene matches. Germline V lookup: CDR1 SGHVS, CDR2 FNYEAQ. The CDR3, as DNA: TGTGCCAGCAGCTTAGGGACAGGGGCTCTAGTCACAGATACGCAGTATTTT. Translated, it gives CASSLGTGALVTDTQYF.

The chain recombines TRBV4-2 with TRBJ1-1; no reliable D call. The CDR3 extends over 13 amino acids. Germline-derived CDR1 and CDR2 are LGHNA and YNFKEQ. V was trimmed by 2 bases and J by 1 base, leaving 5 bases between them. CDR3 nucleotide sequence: TGTGCCAGCAGCCAACCTACGAACACTGAAGCTTTCTTT. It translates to CASSQPTNTEAFF.

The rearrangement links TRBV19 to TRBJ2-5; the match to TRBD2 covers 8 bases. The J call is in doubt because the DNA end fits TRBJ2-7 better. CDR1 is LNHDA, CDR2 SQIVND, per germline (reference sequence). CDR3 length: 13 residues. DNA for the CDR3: TGTGCCAGTAGTTCGGGACTAGCCTACGAGCAGTACTTC. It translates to CASSSGLAYEQYF.

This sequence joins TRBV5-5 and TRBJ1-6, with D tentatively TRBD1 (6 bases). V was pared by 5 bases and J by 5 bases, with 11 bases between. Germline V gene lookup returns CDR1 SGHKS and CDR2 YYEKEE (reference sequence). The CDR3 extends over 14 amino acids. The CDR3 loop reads CASRTGTHNSPLHF. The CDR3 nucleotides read TGTGCCAGCAGGACCGGGACACATAATTCACCCCTCCACTTT.

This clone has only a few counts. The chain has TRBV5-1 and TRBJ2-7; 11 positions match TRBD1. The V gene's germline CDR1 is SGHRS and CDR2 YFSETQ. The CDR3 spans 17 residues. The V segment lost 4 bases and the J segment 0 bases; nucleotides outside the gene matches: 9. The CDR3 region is CASSGGTGGFSSYEQYF. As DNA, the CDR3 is TGCGCCAGCAGCGGAGGGACAGGGGGTTTCAGCTCCTACGAGCAGTACTTC.

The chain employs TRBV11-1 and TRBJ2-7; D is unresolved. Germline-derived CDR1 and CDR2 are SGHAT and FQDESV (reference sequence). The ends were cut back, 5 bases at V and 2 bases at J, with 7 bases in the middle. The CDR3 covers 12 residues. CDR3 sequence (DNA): TGTGCCAGCAGCCCACAGACCTACGAGCAGTACTTC. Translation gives CASSPQTYEQYF.

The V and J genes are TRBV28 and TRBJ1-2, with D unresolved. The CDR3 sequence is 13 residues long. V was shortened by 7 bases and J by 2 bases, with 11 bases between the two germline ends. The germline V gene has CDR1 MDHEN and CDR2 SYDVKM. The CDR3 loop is CASIDGVNYGYTF. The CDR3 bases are TGTGCCAGCATTGACGGGGTAAACTATGGCTACACCTTC.

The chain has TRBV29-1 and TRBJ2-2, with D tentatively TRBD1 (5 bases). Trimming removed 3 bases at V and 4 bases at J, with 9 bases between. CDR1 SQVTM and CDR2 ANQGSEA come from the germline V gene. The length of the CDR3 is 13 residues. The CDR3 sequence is CSVDETATGELFF. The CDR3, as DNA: TGCAGCGTTGATGAGACAGCCACCGGGGAGCTGTTTTTT.

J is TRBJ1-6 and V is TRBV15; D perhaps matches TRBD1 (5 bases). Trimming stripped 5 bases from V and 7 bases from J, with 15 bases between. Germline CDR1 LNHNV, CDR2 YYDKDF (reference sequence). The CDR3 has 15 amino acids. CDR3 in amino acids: CATSDRGMGNSPLHF. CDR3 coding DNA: TGTGCCACCAGCGACCGGGGGATGGGGAATTCACCCCTCCACTTT.

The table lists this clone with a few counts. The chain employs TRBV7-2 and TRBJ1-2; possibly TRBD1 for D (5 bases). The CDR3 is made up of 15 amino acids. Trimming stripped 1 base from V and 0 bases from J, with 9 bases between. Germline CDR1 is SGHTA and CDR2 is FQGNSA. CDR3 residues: CASSLEGIANYGYTF. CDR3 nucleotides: TGTGCCAGCAGCTTAGAGGGGATAGCTAACTATGGCTACACCTTC.

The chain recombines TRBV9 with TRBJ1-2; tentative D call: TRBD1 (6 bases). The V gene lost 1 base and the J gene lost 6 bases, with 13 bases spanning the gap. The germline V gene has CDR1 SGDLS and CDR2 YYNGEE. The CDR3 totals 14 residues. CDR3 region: CASSVTQGLDGYTF. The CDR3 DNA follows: TGTGCCAGCAGCGTAACCCAGGGGCTTGATGGCTACACCTTC.